This TCR beta chain is from a study of cytomegalovirus exposure and HLA in healthy donors. A multiplex PCR was run with 60 Vbeta primers and 13 Jbeta primers. How the authors handled the data: The authors later counted around 80 million unique TCR beta chains, 8.5 million to 13 million of them shared. TCRdb's copy holds only in-frame clones and misses some; the assay was immunoSEQ multiplex PCR. V, J and clone size were drawn from that table, and D and trimming were deduced from the DNA. The profile shows about 190,000 clones, about 80% of them singletons. Study conclusions and caveats: The study had only CMV serostatus as immune exposure information. Rates of TCR association differed by HLA locus in a later analysis, with DRB1 highest and HLA-C lowest. The listing of approximately 160 TCR beta chains classed them as cytomegalovirus-associated.

Points on this clone: Its antigen remains unknown.

V was pared by 5 bases and J by 5 bases, with 12 bases of the junction left unmatched. The germline gives CDR1 SGHTA, CDR2 FQGTGA. The CDR3 has 16 residues. The source is a woman in her twenties or thirties in good health and CMV-seropositive. The chain links TRBV7-3 to TRBJ1-1, with 9 bases matching TRBD1. Sequenced material: PBMCs. The CDR3 reads CASSPHLQGAGTEAFF. CDR3 in DNA: TGTGCCAGCAGCCCCCACCTACAGGGGGCCGGAACTGAAGCTTTCTTT.